Here is one T cell receptor (beta chain) with its context. Antigen unknown. This specimen comes from a study of cytomegalovirus exposure and HLA in healthy donors. General study results and limits: In a later analysis, donors in an Asian-associated ancestry cluster reportedly had fewer N-insertions in productive TCRs than the cohort mean. An apparent linkage of common viral pathogens to several of the most significant clusters emerged in a later analysis. Cytomegalovirus-associated status was assigned to about 150 TCR beta chains.

The CDR3 totals 15 residues. The germline V gene encodes CDR1 SGHRS and CDR2 YFSETQ. Trimming stripped 2 bases from V and 0 bases from J, with 9 bases between. The PCR had 60 Vbeta and 13 Jbeta primers. Some clones are missing from TCRdb's copy, which holds only in-frame ones; the method was immunoSEQ multiplex PCR. The profile shows about 130,000 clones, approximately 78% of them singletons. The gene calls are TRBV5-1 and TRBJ1-3; a possible D gene is TRBD1 (6 bases). The sequenced material came from PBMCs. This receptor was obtained from a human donor in good health. In DNA form, the CDR3 reads TGCGCCAGCAGCTTACAGGGCCTCTCTGGAAACACCATATATTTT. Translating it yields CASSLQGLSGNTIYF.